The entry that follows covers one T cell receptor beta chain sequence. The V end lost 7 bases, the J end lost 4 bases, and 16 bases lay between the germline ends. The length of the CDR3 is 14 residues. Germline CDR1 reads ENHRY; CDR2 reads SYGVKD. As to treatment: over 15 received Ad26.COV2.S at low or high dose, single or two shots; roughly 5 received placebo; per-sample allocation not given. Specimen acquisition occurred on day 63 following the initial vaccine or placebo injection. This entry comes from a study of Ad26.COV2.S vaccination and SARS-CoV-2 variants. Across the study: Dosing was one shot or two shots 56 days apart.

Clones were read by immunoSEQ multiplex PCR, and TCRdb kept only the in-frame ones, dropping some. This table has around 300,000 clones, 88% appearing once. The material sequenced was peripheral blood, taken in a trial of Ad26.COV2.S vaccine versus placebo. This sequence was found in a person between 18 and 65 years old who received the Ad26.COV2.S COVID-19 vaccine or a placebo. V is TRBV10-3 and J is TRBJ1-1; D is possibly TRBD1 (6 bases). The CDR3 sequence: CAIKGDRGATEAFF. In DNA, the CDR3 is TGTGCCATCAAGGGGGACCGAGGGGCCACTGAAGCTTTCTTT.